This TCR beta chain came from a study of Graves' ophthalmopathy and Graves' hyperthyroidism (dated by TCRdb to between 2018 and 2020). Some background on the complete study: Hyperthyroidism was considered stable if no progression to ophthalmopathy occurred within 18 months of follow-up. In total, 120 to 150 blood samples were TCR-sequenced: fewer than 50 ophthalmopathy, 75 hyperthyroidism and about 17 hyperthyroidism-to-ophthalmopathy patients. To tell Graves' ophthalmopathy apart from Graves' hyperthyroidism, and to predict which patients would progress to ophthalmopathy, the study relied on TCR beta repertoire signatures. Following sample collection, hyperthyroidism patients were given methimazole at a starting dose of 30 mg daily, and ophthalmopathy patients were given high-dose intravenous methylprednisolone. To explore V-J signatures distinguishing ophthalmopathy from hyperthyroidism, a discovery set of roughly 100 patients (about 44 ophthalmopathy, over 55 stable hyperthyroidism) was enrolled. T-cell repertoires of thyroid tissue and blood were compared in a handful of hyperthyroidism patients. For independent validation, a separate cohort was made up of approximately 19 hyperthyroidism patients plus 17 patients who later progressed from hyperthyroidism to ophthalmopathy.

This clonotype was seen many times. What antigen it recognizes has not been identified. Per-nucleotide qualities are absent, and no much larger clonotype sits a single base away. Patients with hyperthyroidism were aged 18 to 65 years, had been newly diagnosed, and had a disease duration of less than 2 months. Patients were excluded if they had other autoimmune diseases, uncontrolled infections, pregnancy or lactation. Diagnosis relied on clinical symptoms, serum thyroxine, TRAb, thyroid ultrasound and orbital computed tomography. Total RNA was extracted using Trizol reagent, and RNA quality was checked on an Agilent 2100 Bioanalyzer. Results and caveats for the whole study, not just this receptor: In validation, the model predicted ophthalmopathy progression with more than 55% sensitivity and approximately 75% specificity; about a dozen predicted patients were CT-confirmed with GO in a median of approximately 6.2 months. Sample size was not statistically predetermined, and group allocation was not concealed from the investigators. Among expanded thyroid clonotypes with frequency above 0.001, most also showed up in blood, which suggests that blood repertoires may reflect the thyroid immune response. Ophthalmopathy was separated from stable hyperthyroidism by the 13-signature model with more than 85% sensitivity and roughly 83% specificity in cross-validation and with 80%/75% in the test set.

V lost 3 bases and J lost 11 bases, and the count of bases not matched to a germline gene is 11. CDR1 and CDR2, looked up from the germline V gene, are SGDLS and YYNGEE. From cysteine to phenylalanine, the CDR3 is 16 amino acids long. Of the read, only the CDR3 DNA is kept; its 48 bases are in frame from base 1. TCR beta CDR3 regions were amplified from RNA transcripts for repertoire sequencing. HTBI primers and the Qiagen OneStep RT-PCR kit were used in a first-round RT-PCR, which was followed by a second-round multiplex PCR, size selection and purification. Libraries were sequenced on an Illumina HiSeq2000 using paired-end 100 bp reads. On the authors' methods: SOAPnuke was used to process the reads, removing any read that contained adapters or uncalled bases, had a mean Phred below 15, or lacked an exact match to the constant primer or identifier. High-quality paired reads were merged with COPE v1.2.5. Clonotypes were defined as unique nucleotide sequences and were aligned to IMGT TRB V, D and J references using MiTCR v1.1. Analysis was restricted to V-J combinations with a frequency above 0.0001, which covered 99.2% of repertoires. A TCR clonal expansion and chaos score per V-J combination was defined as the ratio of F50 clonal expansion to chaos observed in the TCRdist matrix. Welch's t-statistics and random forest were used to reduce the features to some 13 V-J combinations, which were then used as input to a naive Bayes classifier. The similarity between thyroid and blood repertoires was quantified using the Morisita-Horn index. Through fastp at Q25 and MiXCR, TCRdb rebuilt clones from the public reads, retaining in-frame beta chains. Here each entry gathers all rows of one CDR3 protein and keeps the most common genes and DNA. For this entry, the V and J calls and clone size follow TCRdb and not the study's own pipeline. Across this sample there are about 590,000 distinct CDR3 sequences, with under 45% seen only once. The top ten clonotypes cover about 4.2% of the sample.

Sequenced material: peripheral blood or thyroid tissue (not recorded which). This TCR was recovered from an adult man with Graves' hyperthyroidism. The rearrangement combines TRBV9 with TRBJ1-6, and TRBD1 aligns with 10 junction nucleotides. The CDR3 region reads CASSGSRDRGFTPLHF. In nucleotides, the sequence is TGTGCCAGCAGCGGGAGCCGGGACAGGGGTTTTACACCCCTCCACTTT.